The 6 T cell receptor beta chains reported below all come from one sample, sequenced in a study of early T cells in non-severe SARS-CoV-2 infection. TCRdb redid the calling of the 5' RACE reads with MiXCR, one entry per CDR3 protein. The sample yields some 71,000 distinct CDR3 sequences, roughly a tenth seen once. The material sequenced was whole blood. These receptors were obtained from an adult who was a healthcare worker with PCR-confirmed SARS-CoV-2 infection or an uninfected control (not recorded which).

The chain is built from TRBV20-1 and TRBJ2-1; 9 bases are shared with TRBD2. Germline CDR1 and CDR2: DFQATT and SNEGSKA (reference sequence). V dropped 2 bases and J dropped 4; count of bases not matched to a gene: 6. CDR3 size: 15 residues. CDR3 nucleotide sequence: TGCAGTGCTAGATCGGGGCTAGCGGGATACAATGAGCAGTTCTTC. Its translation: CSARSGLAGYNEQFF.

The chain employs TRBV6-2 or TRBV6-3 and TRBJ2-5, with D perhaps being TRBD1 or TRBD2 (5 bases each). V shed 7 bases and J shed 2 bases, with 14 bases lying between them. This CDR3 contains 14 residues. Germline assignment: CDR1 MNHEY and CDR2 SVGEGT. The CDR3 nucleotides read TGTGCCAGCACCTACGTGAGGGGACAAGAGACCCAGTACTTC. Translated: CASTYVRGQETQYF.

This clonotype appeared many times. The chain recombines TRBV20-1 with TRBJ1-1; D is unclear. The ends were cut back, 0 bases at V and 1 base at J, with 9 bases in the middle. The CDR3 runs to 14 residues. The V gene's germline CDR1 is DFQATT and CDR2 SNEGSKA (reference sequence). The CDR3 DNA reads TGCAGTGCTAGAGATCACGGCAGGAACACTGAAGCTTTCTTT. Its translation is CSARDHGRNTEAFF.

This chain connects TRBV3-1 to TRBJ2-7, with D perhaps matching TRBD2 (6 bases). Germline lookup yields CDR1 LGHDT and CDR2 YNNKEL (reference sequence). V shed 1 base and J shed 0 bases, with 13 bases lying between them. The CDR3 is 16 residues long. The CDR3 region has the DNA TGTGCCAGCAGCCAAGCTGTCGGGGGTAGCTCCTACGAGCAGTACTTC. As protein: CASSQAVGGSSYEQYF.

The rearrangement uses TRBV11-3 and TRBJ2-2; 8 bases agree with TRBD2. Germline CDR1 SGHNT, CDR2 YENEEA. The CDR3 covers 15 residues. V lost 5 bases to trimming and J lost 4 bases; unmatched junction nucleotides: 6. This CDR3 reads CASSPQGTSTGELFF. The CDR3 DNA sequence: TGTGCCAGCAGCCCCCAGGGGACTAGCACCGGGGAGCTGTTTTTT.

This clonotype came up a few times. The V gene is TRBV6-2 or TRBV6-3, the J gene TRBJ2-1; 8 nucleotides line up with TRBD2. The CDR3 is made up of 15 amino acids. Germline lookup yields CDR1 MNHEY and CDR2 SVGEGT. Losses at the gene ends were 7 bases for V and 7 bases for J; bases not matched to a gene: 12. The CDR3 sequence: CASTDGTRGKNEQFF. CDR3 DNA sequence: TGTGCCAGCACAGACGGGACTAGGGGAAAAAATGAGCAGTTCTTC.